Below, one T cell receptor (beta chain) is given with its context. This entry is derived from a study of Graves' ophthalmopathy and Graves' hyperthyroidism. Amplification of the TCR beta CDR3 regions used RNA transcripts (as template). Following a first-round RT-PCR that used HTBI primers, a second-round multiplex PCR was carried out. TCRdb passed the multiplex PCR reads through MiXCR, listing each CDR3 protein once. The table has approximately 1.2 million distinct CDR3 sequences, less than 45% seen once. Trimming shortened V by 3 bases and J by 5 bases, and 7 bases separated the two germline ends. The germline CDR1 and CDR2 sequences are GTSNPN and SVGIG (reference sequence). This CDR3 comprises 11 residues.

Sequencing was done on a sample of peripheral blood or thyroid tissue (not recorded which). The source is an adult man with Graves' hyperthyroidism. The chain joins TRBV30 to TRBJ1-1; D unclear. The CDR3 loop is CAWSPGTEAFF. In DNA form, the CDR3 reads TGTGCCTGGAGCCCAGGTACTGAAGCTTTCTTT.